The following is a T cell receptor beta chain sequence with its context. These data belong to a study of blood T cell repertoires in COVID-19. Background on the study: COVID-19 samples collected from the United States, Italy and Spain covered acute and convalescent phases. T cells, B-cell-depleted T cells, or PBMCs supplied cDNA or gDNA.

Only in-frame clones appear in the TCRdb table, and some are missing; sequencing was by immunoSEQ multiplex PCR. The sample records tens of thousands of clones, approximately 91% being singletons. The sample was peripheral blood. The TCR comes from a human donor in a cohort sampled during active COVID-19.

The CDR3 sequence: CASSNTRLQYF. The CDR3 bases are TGTGCCAGTAGTAATACGCGGCTCCAGTACTTC. This chain joins TRBV19 and TRBJ2-5; D ambiguous. The V gene's germline CDR1 is LNHDA and CDR2 SQIVND (reference sequence). CDR3 size: 11 residues. The germline V and J ends were trimmed by 4 bases and 10 bases, with 10 bases remaining between them.